The 19 T cell receptor beta chains reported below all come from one sample, sequenced in a study of cytomegalovirus exposure and HLA in healthy donors. The PCR ran on 60 Vbeta and 13 Jbeta primers. Generated by immunoSEQ multiplex PCR, the TCRdb table keeps only in-frame clones and is missing some. Counted here are about 62,000 clones, 87% occurring once; the ten biggest clones make up roughly 1.5%. The source material was PBMCs. All receptors derive from a man between 18 and 35 years old in good health and CMV-seronegative.

This clone appeared a few times. The chain recombines TRBV6-6 with TRBJ1-1; D possibly corresponds to TRBD1 (5 bases). The V end was cut by 6 bases, the J end by 5 bases, with 19 bases between. The CDR3 extends over 15 amino acids. Per the germline V gene, CDR1 is MNHNY and CDR2 is SVGAGI (reference sequence). In DNA, the CDR3 is TGTGCCAGCAGCTCTTCGGACCGACGGGGGACTGAAGCTTTCTTT. Translating it yields CASSSSDRRGTEAFF.

The chain couples TRBV7-2 to TRBJ2-3; D is perhaps TRBD2 (7 bases). CDR1 is SGHTA and CDR2 is FQGNSA in the germline V gene. Deletions cut 5 bases from V and 4 bases from J, with 13 bases between. This CDR3 has 14 amino acids. CDR3 amino acids: CASSRGGVADTQYF. As DNA, the CDR3 is TGTGCCAGCAGCAGGGGGGGGGTGGCAGATACGCAGTATTTT.

The V gene is TRBV6-1, the J gene TRBJ1-2; the match to TRBD1 covers 7 bases. With 2 bases clipped from V and 4 bases from J, the junction kept 7 bases outside the gene matches. The CDR3 loop spans 15 amino acids. The germline V gene encodes CDR1 MNHNS and CDR2 SASEGT. The CDR3 DNA reads TGTGCCAGCAGTGAACGACAGGGTTATTTCTATGGCTACACCTTC. Its protein is CASSERQGYFYGYTF.

This clone was seen just once. The rearrangement uses TRBV27 and TRBJ2-7; 7 bases match TRBD2. J was trimmed by 0 bases and V by 3 bases; bases with no gene match: 2. This CDR3 has 14 amino acids. Per germline, CDR1 MNHEY and CDR2 SMNVEV (reference sequence). As DNA, the CDR3 is TGTGCCAGCAGTTTGGCTAGCGGCTCCTACGAGCAGTACTTC. Residues: CASSLASGSYEQYF.

This clone was seen just once. The chain has TRBV7-8 and TRBJ2-5; 9 nucleotides line up with TRBD2. Trimming took 2 bases from V and 3 from J; bases not matched to a gene: 19. CDR3 size: 20 residues. Per germline, CDR1 SGHVS and CDR2 FQNEAQ. The DNA of the CDR3 is TGTGCCAGCAGCTTAAGTCTGAGGAGGGGGTTAGCGGGGGCCAAAGAGACCCAGTACTTC. Amino acids: CASSLSLRRGLAGAKETQYF.

In this sample, this clone turned up a few times. The V call is TRBV28, the J call TRBJ1-1, with TRBD1 as a possible D gene (5 bases). Trimming pared 6 bases from V and 6 bases from J, leaving 8 bases between. The V gene's germline CDR1 is MDHEN and CDR2 SYDVKM. This CDR3 region has 11 residues. The CDR3 region has the DNA TGTGCCAGCAGGGGGGGTCCTGAAGCTTTCTTT. This encodes CASRGGPEAFF.

The rearrangement links TRBV5-4 to TRBJ1-4, with TRBD1 matching over 7 bases. Germline assignment: CDR1 SGHNT and CDR2 YYREEE (reference sequence). V shed 4 bases and J 7 bases; nucleotides not matched to a gene: 7. This CDR3 has 14 amino acids. Written as DNA, the CDR3 is TGTGCCAGCAGCACCCGGGACAGTGCTGAAAAACTGTTTTTT. Amino acid sequence: CASSTRDSAEKLFF.

The gene calls are TRBV25-1 and TRBJ2-2, with 8 bases lining up with TRBD2. V shed 3 bases and J 7 bases; nucleotides not matched to a gene: 4. This CDR3 region has 14 residues. Germline V gene data show CDR1 as MGHDK and CDR2 as SYGVNS. The CDR3 loop reads CASSEGLVIGELFF. The CDR3 DNA is TGTGCCAGCAGTGAGGGACTAGTTATCGGGGAGCTGTTTTTT.

V gene TRBV27 combines with J gene TRBJ1-6; D unresolved. Germline CDR1 MNHEY, CDR2 SMNVEV (reference sequence). The CDR3 spans 14 residues. V was clipped by 3 bases and J by 6 bases, with 9 bases between them. The CDR3 reads CASSFRVSNSPLHF. In nucleotides, the CDR3 is TGTGCCAGCAGTTTCCGGGTATCTAATTCACCCCTCCACTTT.

The chain joins TRBV27 to TRBJ2-7, with a possible D match to TRBD2 (6 bases). There are 14 residues in the CDR3. Between the trimmed V and J ends, which lost 1 base and 1 base, there was a span of 8 bases. CDR1 MNHEY and CDR2 SMNVEV come from the germline V gene (reference sequence). The CDR3 spells CASSLLEGSYEQYF. CDR3 bases: TGTGCCAGCAGTTTATTGGAGGGGTCCTACGAGCAGTACTTC.

The chain combines TRBV5-1 with TRBJ2-5; maybe TRBD1 (7 bases). The germline CDR1 and CDR2 sequences are SGHRS and YFSETQ. This CDR3 region has 14 residues. Trimming pared 7 bases from V and 3 bases from J, leaving 16 bases between. The CDR3 loop reads CASAVEGAEETQYF. The CDR3 nucleotides read TGCGCCAGCGCCGTGGAGGGGGCCGAAGAGACCCAGTACTTC.

The chain carries TRBV30 and TRBJ1-1; D is perhaps TRBD1 (6 bases). This CDR3 spans 13 amino acids. CDR1 is GTSNPN, CDR2 SVGIG, per germline (reference sequence). V lost 5 bases and J lost 2, with 12 bases in between. CDR3 residues: CAWDGQSNTEAFF. The DNA of the CDR3 is TGTGCCTGGGATGGACAGTCCAACACTGAAGCTTTCTTT.

Remarks on this clone: The sample contains more than one DNA sequence encoding this CDR3. V gene TRBV29-1 combines with J gene TRBJ2-2, with D possibly matching TRBD2 (6 bases). The CDR3 has 14 amino acids. Germline values: CDR1 SQVTM, CDR2 ANQGSEA. Trimming took 6 bases from V and 4 from J, leaving 15 bases between them. The CDR3 sequence is CSVDAGRGTGELFF. The DNA of the CDR3 is TGCAGCGTCGATGCCGGGCGGGGCACCGGGGAGCTGTTTTTT.

V is TRBV6-1 and J is TRBJ1-2; D ambiguous. Trimming removed 11 bases from V and 2 bases from J, with 12 bases in between. Germline V lookup: CDR1 MNHNS, CDR2 SASEGT. The CDR3 runs to 12 residues. The CDR3 nucleotides are TGTGCCGTAGGCTCCGGGAACTATGGCTACACCTTC. It is translated as CAVGSGNYGYTF.

The chain couples TRBV4-1 to TRBJ2-1, with TRBD2 identical over 9 bases. CDR1 and CDR2 (germline): MGHRA, YSYEKL. The V and J ends lost 3 bases and 6 bases, in that order; junction bases with no gene match: 6. The CDR3 covers 15 residues. The CDR3 spells CASSHPGLAFNEQFF. CDR3 nucleotide sequence: TGCGCCAGCAGCCATCCGGGACTAGCTTTCAATGAGCAGTTCTTC.

The chain couples TRBV5-1 to TRBJ2-7; 9 nucleotides line up with TRBD1. Germline CDR1 reads SGHRS; CDR2 reads YFSETQ. Trimming cost V 3 bases and J 5 bases; bases outside gene matches: 9. The CDR3 contains 15 residues. The CDR3, as DNA: TGCGCCAGCAGCTCTCCGGGACAGGGTATCGACGAGCAGTACTTC. Its protein product is CASSSPGQGIDEQYF.

This clone came up once. This chain uses TRBV9 with TRBJ1-4, with 9 bases identical to TRBD1. Germline CDR1 reads SGDLS; CDR2 reads YYNGEE. With 4 bases clipped from V and 8 bases from J, the junction kept 6 bases outside the gene matches. The CDR3 is made up of 14 amino acids. The CDR3 loop reads CASSHGQGFEKLFF. Written as DNA, the CDR3 is TGTGCCAGCAGCCACGGACAGGGGTTCGAAAAACTGTTTTTT.

The rearrangement links TRBV5-1 to TRBJ2-5; 7 nucleotides align to TRBD1. The CDR3 totals 14 residues. Looked up from germline, CDR1 is SGHRS and CDR2 is YFSETQ. V gave up 4 bases and J gave up 2 bases; unmatched junction bases: 5. CDR3 amino acids: CASSAGTDQETQYF. The CDR3 DNA reads as TGCGCCAGCAGCGCAGGGACAGATCAAGAGACCCAGTACTTC.

This chain links TRBV11-2 with TRBJ2-3; possible D gene TRBD1, 6 bases. CDR1 and CDR2 (germline): SGHAT, FQNNGV. With 5 bases removed from V and 2 bases from J, the gap between germline ends came to 20 bases. This CDR3 spans 17 amino acids. In nucleotides, the CDR3 is TGTGCCAGCAGCCAACCGCTCCAGGACAGTCCCACAGATACGCAGTATTTT. Translating gives CASSQPLQDSPTDTQYF.